Listed below are T cell receptor beta chains from one sample, sequenced in a study of T cells in tuberculosis. Using immunoSEQ multiplex PCR, the repertoire was profiled, and TCRdb retains in-frame clones only, with some absent. The sample records 61,000 or so clones, 80% to 85% being singletons. Sequenced input: CD1b-GMM tetramer-negative cells sorted from PBMCs. The origin of the receptors is an adult woman with latent tuberculosis. CDR3s leave out the opening cysteine and the closing phenylalanine or tryptophan.

v_call	j_call	cdr3_aa
TRBV7-2	TRBJ2-7	ASSQLYEQY
TRBV5-1	TRBJ2-1	ASSPLGAFEQF
TRBV28	TRBJ1-1	ASSLQGTRGTEAF
TRBV29-1	TRBJ2-2	SVTSAGRDTGELF
TRBV2	TRBJ2-1	ASRVAPAGAQF
TRBV12-5	TRBJ1-2	ASGPPGNTGGYT
TRBV5-8	TRBJ1-2	ASSSWTGGNGYT
TRBV28	TRBJ1-1	ASGGTGGGKPEAF
TRBV19	TRBJ2-3	ASSMVRITDTQY
TRBV7-3	TRBJ1-1	ASSPLVQGGERNTEAF
TRBV2	TRBJ1-1	ASSERGGQRPEAF
TRBV7-3	TRBJ1-1	ASSPGRQTNTEAF
TRBV5-1	TRBJ2-7	ASSLIDRDAPGEQY
TRBV6-1	TRBJ2-1	ASSGQGGNNEQF
TRBV7-6	TRBJ2-4	ASSLVAGAKNIQY
TRBV11-3	TRBJ1-1	ASSLTERTEAF
TRBV7-9	TRBJ1-4	ASSSRQGSNEKLF
TRBV19	TRBJ2-1	ASRGTYNEQF
TRBV19	TRBJ2-7	ASSPSDRHLGNEQY
TRBV10-2	TRBJ2-1	ASSEGPPEQF
TRBV5-1	TRBJ1-2	ASSYTGGPNYGYT
TRBV6-6	TRBJ1-3	ASSYSGTAGNTIY
TRBV2	TRBJ2-7	ASSVLAGAGEQY
TRBV4-1	TRBJ2-3	ASSLTSGIGTDTQY